This TCR beta chain was recorded in a study of early T cells in non-severe SARS-CoV-2 infection. In the study overall: Sequencing of bulk RNA from unsorted whole blood was done, without chain pairing. Study-level findings and limits: Missing private and CD4 specificities, VDJdb matching favored anti-spike CD8 responses.

Attachment of unique molecular identifiers was made to individual cDNA molecules. TCRdb re-derived calls from the 5' RACE reads in MiXCR, one entry per CDR3 protein. The data show approximately 62,000 distinct CDR3 sequences, with around 12% seen just once and roughly 4.5% held by the top ten. This clonotype was seen ten or more times. What it binds is unknown. This TCR derives from an adult who was a healthcare worker with PCR-confirmed SARS-CoV-2 infection or an uninfected control (not recorded which). The sample consisted of whole blood.

The DNA for the CDR3 is TGTGCCAGCAGTAAATTTGGACAGGGGGACGAGCAGTACTTC. It yields the protein CASSKFGQGDEQYF. This chain connects TRBV6-5 to TRBJ2-7, with 10 bases that match TRBD1. The CDR3 runs to 14 residues. The V and J ends lost 5 bases and 5 bases, in that order; junction bases with no gene match: 6. Germline CDR1 is MNHEY and CDR2 is SVGAGI.